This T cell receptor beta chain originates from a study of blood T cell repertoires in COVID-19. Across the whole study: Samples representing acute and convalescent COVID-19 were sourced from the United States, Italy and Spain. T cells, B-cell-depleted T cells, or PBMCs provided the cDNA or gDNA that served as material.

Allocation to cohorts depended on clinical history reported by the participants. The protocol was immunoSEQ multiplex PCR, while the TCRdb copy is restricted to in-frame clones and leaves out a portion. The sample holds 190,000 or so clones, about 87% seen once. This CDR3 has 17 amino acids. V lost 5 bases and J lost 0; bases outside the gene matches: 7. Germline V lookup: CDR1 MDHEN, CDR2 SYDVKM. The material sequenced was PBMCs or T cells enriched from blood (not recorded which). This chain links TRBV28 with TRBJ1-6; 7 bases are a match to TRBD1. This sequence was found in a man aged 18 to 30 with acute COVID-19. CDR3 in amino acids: CASSQGESSSYNSPLHF. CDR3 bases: TGTGCCAGCAGTCAGGGGGAGTCGAGCTCCTATAATTCACCCCTCCACTTT.